Presented here are 8 T cell receptor beta chains from one specimen sequenced in a study of beta chain features in type 1 diabetes. Isolated RNA was reverse transcribed in full, so expressed TCRB transcripts were sequenced. TCRdb's copy holds only in-frame clones and misses some; the assay was immunoSEQ multiplex PCR. The repertoire holds 300,000 to 350,000 clones, with less than 20% as singletons. The sequenced sample was naive CD4+ T cells from blood. The receptor set was obtained from a woman aged 18-30 years in good health.

The V and J genes are TRBV7-3 and TRBJ2-1, with 8 bases aligning to TRBD1. Germline lookup yields CDR1 SGHTA and CDR2 FQGTGA. This CDR3 region has 13 residues. V was clipped by 4 bases and J by 10 bases; unmatched bases: 6. CDR3 coding DNA: TGTGCCAGCAGCTCCCAAGGGACAGGAGAGCAGTTCTTC. This gives the protein CASSSQGTGEQFF.

The chain has TRBV5-4 and TRBJ2-1; D gene uncertain. This CDR3 region has 15 residues. CDR1 and CDR2 from the germline V gene are SGHNT and YYREEE (reference sequence). V lost 0 bases and J 2 bases, leaving 9 bases between the germline ends. Here the CDR3 reads CASSLDLETYNEQFF. DNA of the CDR3: TGTGCCAGCAGCTTGGACCTAGAGACCTACAATGAGCAGTTCTTC.

V usage is TRBV29-1 and J usage is TRBJ2-7, with D possibly TRBD1 on 5 matching bases. Germline loops: CDR1 SQVTM, CDR2 ANQGSEA. V was clipped by 8 bases and J by 2 bases, with 10 bases between them. This CDR3 has 11 amino acids. The CDR3 coding sequence is TGCAGCTTGGAGACAGCCTACGAGCAGTACTTC. Encoded protein: CSLETAYEQYF.

This chain uses TRBV5-4 with TRBJ2-5, with 10 positions matching TRBD1. V shed 4 bases, J shed 5 bases, and the junction held 5 bases outside the gene matches. Germline CDR1 is SGHNT and CDR2 is YYREEE (reference sequence). This CDR3 is built from 14 residues. CDR3 DNA: TGTGCCAGCAGCCGACAGGGGGCGGGGGAGACCCAGTACTTC. Protein product: CASSRQGAGETQYF.

This clone was seen a handful of times. This chain joins TRBV2 and TRBJ2-7; TRBD2 is a possible D gene (6 bases). This CDR3 contains 14 residues. Trimming pared 7 bases from V and 7 bases from J, leaving 20 bases between. Germline V CDR1 and CDR2: SNHLY, FYNNEI. This CDR3 is CASIRGSFPGEQYF. The CDR3 DNA is TGTGCCAGCATTCGGGGGAGTTTCCCGGGGGAGCAGTACTTC.

The genes are TRBV5-1 and TRBJ2-1, with 9 nucleotides matching TRBD2. Trimming removed 3 bases from V and 13 bases from J; junction bases left unmatched: 11. CDR1 and CDR2 (germline): SGHRS, YFSETQ. The CDR3 consists of 14 residues. DNA for the CDR3: TGCGCCAGCAGCTCCCAGACTAGCGGAGAAACACAGTTCTTC. The encoded protein is CASSSQTSGETQFF.

This clone has just a few counts. The chain recombines TRBV7-2 with TRBJ2-1; TRBD2 matches at 10 bases. The germline gives CDR1 SGHTA, CDR2 FQGNSA. The CDR3 extends over 13 amino acids. V lost 1 base, J lost 15 bases, and 6 bases stayed unmatched. CDR3 region: CASSLEASGGPFF. CDR3 nucleotides: TGTGCCAGCAGCTTAGAGGCTAGCGGGGGCCCGTTCTTC.

The table lists this clone with a few counts. The rearrangement joins TRBV5-1 to TRBJ2-5; 11 nucleotides align to TRBD1. Germline-derived CDR1 and CDR2 are SGHRS and YFSETQ. The CDR3 has 16 amino acids. J was trimmed by 4 bases and V by 3 bases; bases with no gene match: 8. The CDR3 is CASSSIGQGARETQYF. The DNA for the CDR3 is TGCGCCAGCAGCTCAATAGGACAGGGGGCAAGAGAGACCCAGTACTTC.